This paragraph reports one T cell receptor beta chain. Study processing details: Reference gene primer amplification in the assay estimated nucleated cell counts. TCRdb keeps only in-frame clones here, not all; method: immunoSEQ multiplex PCR. The DNA was the basis for D and trimming; V, J and clone size are from that table. The sample carries more than 85,000 clones, 75% to 90% recorded once. This sample stems from a study of blood T cell repertoires in COVID-19. Study details: Samples taken during acute and convalescent COVID-19 were collected in the United States, Italy and Spain. The analysed material was cDNA or gDNA that came from T cells, B-cell-depleted T cells, or PBMCs.

Unmatched junction bases numbered 15, after V lost 0 bases and J lost 0 bases. The V gene's germline CDR1 is SGDLS and CDR2 YYNGEE. The CDR3 consists of 22 residues. The chain combines TRBV9 with TRBJ2-6, with TRBD1 identical over 10 bases. The sample was peripheral blood. This TCR was sampled from a human donor in a cohort sampled during active COVID-19. CDR3 nucleotide sequence: TGTGCCAGCAGCGTAGACCCCCGGGACAGGGGACCCCGTAGCTCTGGGGCCAACGTCCTGACTTTC. It encodes CASSVDPRDRGPRSSGANVLTF.